This entry lists 25 T cell receptor beta chains sequenced from one sample in a study of vaccination effects on CD4 cells after COVID-19. These receptors' antigens are unknown. Cells that had been cultured for 10 days were the source of isolated CD4+ T cells. Profiled with immunoSEQ multiplex PCR; TCRdb holds only in-frame clones, not every one. Found here are about 46,000 clones, roughly four fifths of them singletons; the top ten hold roughly 7.8%. The source was CD4+ T cells from PBMCs cultured without peptide, collected before COVID-19 vaccination. Receptor source: a human donor who had a prior SARS-CoV-2 infection.

The V gene is TRBV2, the J gene TRBJ1-2; 7 bases align to TRBD1. V was pared by 6 bases and J by 4 bases, with 5 bases of the junction left unmatched. The CDR3 sequence is 13 residues long. CDR1 and CDR2 from the germline V gene are SNHLY and FYNNEI. The CDR3 is CASRDRTGYGYTF. The CDR3 DNA sequence: TGTGCCAGCAGGGATAGGACAGGCTATGGCTACACCTTC.

This clone was observed a single time. This chain links TRBV30 with TRBJ2-5; 11 bases are a match to TRBD2. Per germline, CDR1 GTSNPN and CDR2 SVGIG (reference sequence). This CDR3 contains 16 residues. The V segment lost 1 base and the J segment 5 bases; nucleotides outside the gene matches: 9. CDR3 nucleotides: TGTGCCTGGAGTGAGACTAGCGGGGCTCTACGGGAGACCCAGTACTTC. This sequence encodes CAWSETSGALRETQYF.

The rearrangement joins TRBV7-2 to TRBJ2-7; D may correspond to TRBD1 or TRBD2 (5 bases each). V was cut by 4 bases and J by 2 bases, with 18 bases left in between. CDR1 is SGHTA, CDR2 FQGNSA, per germline. This CDR3 contains 16 residues. Here the CDR3 DNA reads TGTGCCAGCAGCTCTTCCAGGGCAGGGAGCGCCTACGAGCAGTACTTC. It translates to CASSSSRAGSAYEQYF.

V gene TRBV12-3 or TRBV12-4 combines with J gene TRBJ2-4; 9 bases line up with TRBD1. The V and J ends lost 6 bases and 8 bases, in that order; junction bases with no gene match: 5. The CDR3 spans 13 residues. Here the CDR3 DNA reads TGTGCCAGCAGGCGGACAGGGGAGGACATTCAGTACTTC. Its protein is CASRRTGEDIQYF.

The V call is TRBV19, the J call TRBJ1-1; D not resolved. V was clipped by 6 bases and J by 4 bases, with 12 bases between them. CDR3 size: 13 residues. Germline assignment: CDR1 LNHDA and CDR2 SQIVND (reference sequence). The CDR3 nucleotides read TGTGCCAGTAGCCCCCTTTTGAGCACTGAAGCTTTCTTT. Translating gives CASSPLLSTEAFF.

The chain links TRBV19 to TRBJ1-1; D perhaps matches TRBD1 (6 bases). This CDR3 comprises 13 residues. The germline gives CDR1 LNHDA, CDR2 SQIVND (reference sequence). With 8 bases removed from V and 2 bases from J, the gap between germline ends came to 12 bases. Here the CDR3 reads CASRWTDNTEAFF. The CDR3 DNA reads as TGTGCCAGTCGATGGACAGATAACACTGAAGCTTTCTTT.

The V call is TRBV9, the J call TRBJ2-5; D gene unclear. This CDR3 has 13 amino acids. Germline V gene sequence: CDR1 SGDLS, CDR2 YYNGEE. V lost 4 bases, J lost 1 base, and 8 bases lay in between. DNA of the CDR3: TGTGCCAGCAGCCTGCTGCCCCAAGAGACCCAGTACTTC. It specifies CASSLLPQETQYF.

This chain uses TRBV7-9 with TRBJ2-7; the D gene could be TRBD1 or TRBD2 (6 bases each). CDR1 SEHNR and CDR2 FQNEAQ come from the germline V gene (reference sequence). V gave up 7 bases and J gave up 6 bases, with 16 bases separating them. The CDR3 covers 13 residues. CDR3 DNA sequence: TGTGCCAGCACCTCCCGAGGAGGGGGCGAGCAGTACTTC. Amino acids: CASTSRGGGEQYF.

This clone was seen a few times. This chain uses TRBV30 with TRBJ1-5; no reliable D call. Deletions cut 3 bases from V and 0 bases from J, with 6 bases between. The CDR3 runs to 13 residues. Germline CDR1 is GTSNPN and CDR2 is SVGIG (reference sequence). CDR3 sequence reads: CAWSADSNQPQHF. CDR3 nucleotide sequence: TGTGCCTGGAGCGCGGATAGCAATCAGCCCCAGCATTTT.

This clone was counted a few times. This chain connects TRBV7-9 to TRBJ2-7; TRBD2 matches 12 bases. Losses at the gene ends were 5 bases for V and 4 bases for J; bases not matched to a gene: 6. Germline lookup yields CDR1 SEHNR and CDR2 FQNEAQ (reference sequence). This CDR3 is 15 amino acids long. This chain's CDR3 is CASSARLAGDYEQYF. In nucleotides, the CDR3 is TGTGCCAGCAGCGCACGACTAGCGGGAGATTACGAGCAGTACTTC.

The chain links TRBV9 to TRBJ2-5, with 9 bases fitting TRBD2. V was pared by 4 bases and J by 1 base, with 5 bases of the junction left unmatched. This CDR3 region has 15 residues. Germline CDR1 is SGDLS and CDR2 is YYNGEE. The CDR3 sequence is CASSPGTSLQETQYF. The DNA for the CDR3 is TGTGCCAGCAGCCCGGGGACTAGCCTCCAAGAGACCCAGTACTTC.

The chain employs TRBV6-1 and TRBJ1-3; maybe TRBD1 (5 bases). V was cut by 1 base and J by 0 bases, with 16 bases left in between. This CDR3 has 18 amino acids. Germline V lookup: CDR1 MNHNS, CDR2 SASEGT. CDR3 residues: CASSEGGGFVDSGNTIYF. CDR3 coding DNA: TGTGCCAGCAGTGAAGGGGGCGGGTTCGTGGACTCTGGAAACACCATATATTTT.

In this sample, this clone turned up a few times. The chain carries TRBV5-1 and TRBJ1-1; possibly TRBD1 for D (6 bases). V was cut by 0 bases and J by 7 bases, with 10 bases left in between. Germline values: CDR1 SGHRS, CDR2 YFSETQ. The CDR3 totals 13 residues. The CDR3 sequence: CASSLEGEGEAFF. The CDR3 DNA is TGCGCCAGCAGCTTGGAGGGGGAGGGTGAAGCTTTCTTT.

This rearrangement joins TRBV24-1 to TRBJ2-3, with no clear D. The CDR3 runs 14 residues. Germline loops: CDR1 KGHDR, CDR2 SFDVKD. V gave up 6 bases and J gave up 2 bases, with 11 bases separating them. DNA of the CDR3: TGTGCCACCAGTATGAGCGTCTACACAGATACGCAGTATTTT. It translates to CATSMSVYTDTQYF.

This clone came up a few times. The chain couples TRBV15 to TRBJ1-3, with D perhaps matching TRBD1 (6 bases). This CDR3 spans 14 amino acids. V shed 3 bases and J shed 1 base, with 7 bases lying between them. The germline V gene has CDR1 LNHNV and CDR2 YYDKDF (reference sequence). The CDR3, as DNA: TGTGCCACCAGCAGGGACAGATCTGGAAACACCATATATTTT. Translating it yields CATSRDRSGNTIYF. Looking up the rest from reference TRBV15 and TRBJ1-3 gives the full variable domain: DAMVIQNPRYQVTQFGKPVTLSCSQTLNHNVMYWYQQKSSQAPKLLFHYYDKDFNNEADTPDNFQSRRPNTSFCFLDIRSPGLGDTAMYLCATSRDRSGNTIYFGEGSWLTVV.

The V and J genes are TRBV12-3 or TRBV12-4 and TRBJ1-2; the D is unclear. Trimming stripped 6 bases from V and 8 bases from J, with 13 bases between. This CDR3 region has 12 residues. The CDR3 reads CASSLDLGGYTF. Written as DNA, the CDR3 is TGTGCCAGCAGCCTGGATTTGGGGGGCTACACCTTC.

This clone was detected only a few times. The chain employs TRBV7-8 and TRBJ2-2; TRBD2 matches 10 bases. Trimming at V came to 5 bases and at J to 5 bases, leaving 11 bases not matched to a gene. The CDR3 consists of 17 residues. From germline, CDR1 is SGHVS and CDR2 FQNEAQ. The CDR3 coding sequence is TGTGCCAGCAGCCAGACAAAGTCTAGCGGGAGTACCGGGGAGCTGTTTTTT. Amino acid sequence: CASSQTKSSGSTGELFF.

The CDR3 DNA reads as TGTGCCAGCACCCATCGCGACAGTTTATACTACGAGCAGTACTTC. It translates to CASTHRDSLYYEQYF. The genes are TRBV6-5 and TRBJ2-7; D possibly corresponds to TRBD1 (5 bases). With 7 bases removed from V and 3 bases from J, the gap between germline ends came to 19 bases. Germline values: CDR1 MNHEY, CDR2 SVGAGI. The CDR3 length is 15 residues.

This chain links TRBV4-2 with TRBJ2-2; TRBD2 matches 10 bases. Germline CDR1 reads LGHNA; CDR2 reads YNFKEQ. This CDR3 contains 17 residues. Trimming took 2 bases from V and 0 from J; bases not matched to a gene: 3. The CDR3 DNA sequence: TGTGCCAGCAGCCAACCAGCGGGAGGGCCGAACACCGGGGAGCTGTTTTTT. It specifies CASSQPAGGPNTGELFF.

V gene TRBV30 combines with J gene TRBJ1-6; possible D gene TRBD1, 5 bases. Germline CDR1 GTSNPN, CDR2 SVGIG (reference sequence). Trimming shortened V by 5 bases and J by 12 bases, and 14 bases separated the two germline ends. This CDR3 has 12 amino acids. The CDR3 nucleotides read TGTGCCTGGGCCGGGGACGCAAAACCCCTCCACTTT. Its translation is CAWAGDAKPLHF.

The rearrangement joins TRBV4-2 to TRBJ2-7, with 11 bases aligning to TRBD1. J lost 5 bases, V lost 5 bases, and 5 bases had no gene match. The germline V gene has CDR1 LGHNA and CDR2 YNFKEQ. This CDR3 comprises 14 residues. For the CDR3, the DNA is TGTGCCAGCAGCAAGGGACAGGGGGAACACGAGCAGTACTTC. This sequence encodes CASSKGQGEHEQYF.

This rearrangement joins TRBV9 to TRBJ2-5, with 9 bases that match TRBD1. The junction had 7 bases not matched to a gene; V was cut back by 3 bases and J by 4 bases. The CDR3 length is 15 residues. The germline gives CDR1 SGDLS, CDR2 YYNGEE. The chain's CDR3 is CASSAGQGRGETQYF. CDR3 sequence (DNA): TGTGCCAGCAGCGCGGGACAGGGAAGGGGAGAGACCCAGTACTTC.

V and J are TRBV9 and TRBJ2-5; TRBD1 or TRBD2 may be the D gene (5 bases each). Germline V gives CDR1 SGDLS, CDR2 YYNGEE. Trimming left V 0 bases short and J 0 bases short, with 18 bases between. The CDR3 consists of 18 residues. As DNA, the CDR3 is TGTGCCAGCAGCGTAGCGGGGCAGGGAAATGGTTACCAAGAGACCCAGTACTTC. Protein: CASSVAGQGNGYQETQYF.

This clone was seen more than once but under ten times. V and J are TRBV4-1 and TRBJ2-7, with TRBD2 identical over 10 bases. Trimming cost V 1 base and J 5 bases; bases outside gene matches: 5. CDR3 length: 15 amino acids. Germline CDR1 reads MGHRA; CDR2 reads YSYEKL. The CDR3 protein is CASSQVLAGSNEQYF. In DNA, the CDR3 is TGCGCCAGCAGCCAAGTACTAGCGGGAAGTAACGAGCAGTACTTC.

The V call is TRBV12-5, the J call TRBJ2-3; the match to TRBD1 covers 7 bases. The germline V gene encodes CDR1 LGHNT and CDR2 FRNRAP. The V gene end was trimmed by 3 bases and the J gene end by 2 bases; junction bases not matched to a gene: 8. CDR3 size: 16 residues. The CDR3 reads CASGFQRTGFTDTQYF. CDR3 nucleotide sequence: TGTGCTAGTGGTTTTCAGCGGACAGGTTTCACAGATACGCAGTATTTT.